Below, one T cell receptor beta chain is given with its context. As yet, its antigen is unknown. This sample is part of a study of monozygotic twins with inflammatory bowel disease. Findings and limits, study-wide: Healthy twins showed more clonotype sharing with others than IBD patients, especially patients with disease activity.

Per the germline V gene, CDR1 is SGHRS and CDR2 is YFSETQ. The CDR3 runs 13 residues. TCRdb reprocessed the 5' RACE reads and stores each CDR3 protein as one record, lacking DNA. Its clone listing holds fewer than 550,000 distinct CDR3 sequences. The chain carries TRBV5-1 and TRBJ1-4. Sequenced input: blood. The receptor was isolated from a human donor with ulcerative colitis or Crohn's disease, or a healthy co-twin of an affected twin (not recorded which). CDR3: CASSLDGREKLFF.